The rows below give T cell receptor beta chains drawn from one sample of a study of T-cell reconstitution after alpha-beta-depleted transplantation in children. One entry per CDR3 protein results from TCRdb running MiXCR on the PCR reads. This sample has over 200,000 distinct CDR3 sequences, with under 20% found just once. This specimen was PBMCs, mostly from graft donor cells, taken 360 days after TCRalphabeta/CD19-depleted stem cell transplant. These receptors all stem from a male patient aged 2-10 years who had a stem cell transplant for acute lymphoblastic leukemia, so the T cells may come from the graft donor. Each CDR3 is given with its conserved first and last residue. The D gene is left open where the match is weak. Rows may omit the clone size; those that give it use once, few, many or a size class.

v_call: TRBV11-2
d_call: TRBD2
clone_size: -
j_call: TRBJ2-7
cdr3_nt: TGTGCCAGCAGATCGTGGGAGGGGTACGAGCAGTACTTC
cdr3_aa: CASRSWEGYEQYF

v_call: TRBV5-1
d_call: -
clone_size: -
j_call: TRBJ1-3
cdr3_nt: TGCGCCAGCAGCAGTGGACACGCTGGAAACACCATATATTTT
cdr3_aa: CASSSGHAGNTIYF

v_call: TRBV6-5
d_call: -
clone_size: few
j_call: TRBJ1-1
cdr3_nt: TGTGCCAGCAGTTATGACAGGATGAACACTGAAGCTTTCTTT
cdr3_aa: CASSYDRMNTEAFF

v_call: TRBV10-3
d_call: -
clone_size: few
j_call: TRBJ2-7
cdr3_nt: TGTGCCACGGGGACTCGTCTTCTTGTGTGGCAGTACTTC
cdr3_aa: CATGTRLLVWQYF

v_call: TRBV6-2/TRBV6-3
d_call: -
clone_size: -
j_call: TRBJ2-3
cdr3_nt: TGTGCCAGCAGTTACTCCCCCGGACCGCGGGATACGCAGTATTTT
cdr3_aa: CASSYSPGPRDTQYF

v_call: TRBV29-1
d_call: -
clone_size: -
j_call: TRBJ2-7
cdr3_nt: TGCAGCGTTACCCGGCTAGGGGGTCACGAGCAGTACTTC
cdr3_aa: CSVTRLGGHEQYF

v_call: TRBV6-2/TRBV6-3
d_call: -
clone_size: -
j_call: TRBJ2-5
cdr3_nt: TGTGCCAGCAGTTACCCACCCAACACCGGCCGGGACGCAGCTAGCCCGTACCAAGAGACCCAGTACTTC
cdr3_aa: CASSYPPNTGRDAASPYQETQYF

v_call: TRBV12-3/TRBV12-4
d_call: TRBD1
clone_size: few
j_call: TRBJ1-4
cdr3_nt: TGTGCCAGCAGTTTATTTGGGACAGGAAAACTGTTTTTT
cdr3_aa: CASSLFGTGKLFF

v_call: TRBV12-5
d_call: -
clone_size: -
j_call: TRBJ2-1
cdr3_nt: TGTGCTAGTGGTTTGGGGCGGGACAGTAGCTACAATGAGCAGTTCTTC
cdr3_aa: CASGLGRDSSYNEQFF

v_call: TRBV9
d_call: TRBD1
clone_size: -
j_call: TRBJ1-5
cdr3_nt: TGTGCCAGCAGCGTCGGACAGGGAAATCAGCCCCAGCATTTT
cdr3_aa: CASSVGQGNQPQHF